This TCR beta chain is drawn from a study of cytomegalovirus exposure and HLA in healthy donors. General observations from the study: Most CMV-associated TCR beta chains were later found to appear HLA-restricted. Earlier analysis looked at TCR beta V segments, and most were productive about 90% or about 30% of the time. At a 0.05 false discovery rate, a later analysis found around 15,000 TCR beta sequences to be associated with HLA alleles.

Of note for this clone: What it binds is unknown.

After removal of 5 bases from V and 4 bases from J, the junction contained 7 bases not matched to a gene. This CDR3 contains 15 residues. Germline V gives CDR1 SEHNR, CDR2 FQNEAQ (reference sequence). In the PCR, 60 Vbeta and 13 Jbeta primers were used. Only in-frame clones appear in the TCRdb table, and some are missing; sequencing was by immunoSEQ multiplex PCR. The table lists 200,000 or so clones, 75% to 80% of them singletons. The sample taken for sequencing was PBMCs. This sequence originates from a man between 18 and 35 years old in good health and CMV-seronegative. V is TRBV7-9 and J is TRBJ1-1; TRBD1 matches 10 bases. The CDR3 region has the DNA TGTGCCAGCAGCAGAGGGACAGGGGCTTCCACTGAAGCTTTCTTT. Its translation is CASSRGTGASTEAFF. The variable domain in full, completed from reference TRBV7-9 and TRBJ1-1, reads DTGVSQNPRHKITKRGQNVTFRCDPISEHNRLYWYRQTLGQGPEFLTYFQNEAQLEKSRLLSDRFSAERPKGSFSTLEIQRTEQGDSAMYLCASSRGTGASTEAFFGQGTRLTVV.